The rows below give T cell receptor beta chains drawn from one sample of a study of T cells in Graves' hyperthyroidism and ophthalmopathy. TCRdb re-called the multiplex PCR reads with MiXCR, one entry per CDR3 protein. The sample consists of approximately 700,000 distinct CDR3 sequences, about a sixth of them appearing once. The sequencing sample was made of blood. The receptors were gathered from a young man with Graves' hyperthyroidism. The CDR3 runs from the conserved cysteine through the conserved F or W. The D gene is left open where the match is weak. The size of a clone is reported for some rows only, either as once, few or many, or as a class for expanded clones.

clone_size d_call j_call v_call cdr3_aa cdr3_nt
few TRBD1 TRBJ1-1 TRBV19 CASIGGAEAFF TGTGCCAGTATAGGGGGCGCTGAAGCTTTCTTT
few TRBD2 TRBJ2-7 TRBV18 CASSTVTSGRLTYEQYF TGTGCCAGCTCAACAGTCACTAGCGGGAGGTTGACCTACGAGCAGTACTTC
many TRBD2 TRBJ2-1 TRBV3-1 CASSHHGTSKNEQFF TGTGCCAGCAGCCATCACGGGACTAGTAAGAATGAGCAGTTCTTC
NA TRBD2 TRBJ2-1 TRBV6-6 CASSYSMFVAGSGDNEQFF TGTGCCAGCAGTTACTCGATGTTTGTAGCGGGATCGGGGGACAATGAGCAGTTCTTC
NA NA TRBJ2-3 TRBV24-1 CATSDSRRDSTDTQYF TGTGCCACCAGTGATTCCCGCCGGGACAGCACAGATACGCAGTATTTT
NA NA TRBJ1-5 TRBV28 CASSLGQLYNQPQHF TGTGCCAGCAGTTTAGGGCAGCTTTACAATCAGCCCCAGCATTTT
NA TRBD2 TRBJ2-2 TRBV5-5 CASSFRVAGGGTGELFF TGTGCCAGCAGCTTCAGAGTAGCGGGAGGAGGAACCGGGGAGCTGTTTTTT
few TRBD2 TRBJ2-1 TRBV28 CASSLSGLAGAAGTFLQFF TGTGCCAGCAGTCTATCGGGACTAGCGGGAGCCGCGGGTACGTTTCTTCAGTTCTTC
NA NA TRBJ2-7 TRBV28 CASSLEGGSGFSYEQYF TGTGCCAGCAGTTTAGAGGGGGGTAGCGGCTTCTCCTACGAGCAGTACTTC
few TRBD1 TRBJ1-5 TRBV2 CASREGTGEKGYRQSQHF TGTGCCAGCAGGGAAGGGACAGGAGAGAAGGGGTATAGGCAGTCCCAGCATTTT
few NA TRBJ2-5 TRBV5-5 CASSLVGPASETQYF TGTGCCAGCAGCTTGGTGGGGCCGGCAAGCGAGACCCAGTACTTC
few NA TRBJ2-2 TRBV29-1 CSGRNTGELFF TGCAGCGGCCGGAACACCGGGGAGCTGTTTTTT
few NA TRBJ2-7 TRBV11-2 CASSLGPRSYEQYF TGTGCCAGCAGCTTAGGGCCCAGGAGCTACGAGCAGTACTTC
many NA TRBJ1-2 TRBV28 CASSYPKMLYGYTF TGTGCCAGCAGCTACCCGAAAATGCTCTATGGCTACACCTTC
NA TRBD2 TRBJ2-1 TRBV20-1 CSARPGLAHDNEQFF TGCAGTGCTAGACCTGGACTAGCGCACGACAATGAGCAGTTCTTC
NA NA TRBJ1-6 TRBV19 CASTPGDWASPLHF TGTGCCAGTACCCCGGGGGACTGGGCTTCACCCCTCCACTTT
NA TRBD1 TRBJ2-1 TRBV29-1 CSVPQTGSRNEQFF TGCAGCGTTCCACAGACAGGGTCCCGCAATGAGCAGTTCTTC
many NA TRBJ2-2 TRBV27 CASSHLRGNTGELFF TGTGCCAGCAGTCACCTCAGGGGGAACACCGGGGAGCTGTTTTTT
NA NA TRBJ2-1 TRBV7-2 CASSLGEAGVYNEQFF TGTGCCAGCAGCTTAGGGGAGGCAGGGGTCTACAATGAGCAGTTCTTC
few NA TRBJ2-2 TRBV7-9 CASRGRWTAGELFF TGTGCCAGCAGGGGACGGTGGACCGCCGGGGAGCTGTTTTTT
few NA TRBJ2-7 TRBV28 CASSSPPGRGSYEQYF TGTGCCAGCAGTTCTCCCCCGGGGCGGGGTTCCTACGAGCAGTACTTC
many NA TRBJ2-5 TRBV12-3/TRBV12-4 CASSLSWETQYF TGTGCCAGCAGTCTGAGTTGGGAGACCCAGTACTTC
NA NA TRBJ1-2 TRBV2 CASSRTGSGGYTF TGTGCCAGCAGTCGTACAGGGAGTGGTGGCTACACCTTC
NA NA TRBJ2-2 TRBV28 CASSGRELFF TGTGCCAGCAGTGGCCGGGAGCTGTTTTTT
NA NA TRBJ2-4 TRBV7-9 CASSLEGAGYHIQYF TGTGCCAGCAGCTTAGAGGGTGCGGGCTATCACATTCAGTACTTC
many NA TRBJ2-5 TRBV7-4 CASSLKQGQETQYF TGTGCCAGCAGCCTAAAACAGGGCCAAGAGACCCAGTACTTC
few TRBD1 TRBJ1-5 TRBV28 CASSLTRQGAPAYSNQPQHF TGTGCCAGCAGCCTCACTCGACAGGGGGCCCCCGCGTATAGCAATCAGCCCCAGCATTTT
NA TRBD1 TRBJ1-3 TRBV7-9 CASSFPGQGNTIYF TGTGCCAGCAGCTTTCCGGGACAGGGAAACACCATATATTTT
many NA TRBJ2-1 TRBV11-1 CASSYDYGANEQFF TGTGCCAGCAGCTACGATTACGGGGCCAATGAGCAGTTCTTC
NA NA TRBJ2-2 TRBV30 CAWSIGAPGELFF TGTGCCTGGAGTATAGGGGCGCCCGGGGAGCTGTTTTTT
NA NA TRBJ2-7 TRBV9 CASSVGLAVSEQYF TGTGCCAGCAGCGTAGGGCTAGCTGTAAGCGAGCAGTACTTC
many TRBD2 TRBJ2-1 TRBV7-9 CASSLKRTGGGLAGVNEQFF TGTGCCAGCAGCTTAAAAAGGACAGGGGGTGGACTAGCGGGAGTCAATGAGCAGTTCTTC
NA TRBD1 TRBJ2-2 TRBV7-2 CASSPGDSDSGELFF TGTGCCAGCAGCCCTGGGGACAGCGACTCCGGGGAGCTGTTTTTT
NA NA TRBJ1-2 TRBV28 CASSPTGTLRANGYTF TGTGCCAGCAGCCCGACCGGGACACTTCGGGCGAATGGCTACACCTTC
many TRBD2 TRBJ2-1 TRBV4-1 CASSQVPARGDREQFF TGCGCCAGCAGCCAAGTTCCCGCGCGGGGGGATCGTGAGCAGTTCTTC
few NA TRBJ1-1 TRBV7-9 CASSRGFDEAFF TGTGCCAGCAGCCGGGGGTTCGATGAAGCTTTCTTT
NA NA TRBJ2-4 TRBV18 CASSPLPSGPSTKNIQYF TGTGCCAGCTCACCTTTGCCGTCAGGGCCGTCGACCAAAAACATTCAGTACTTC
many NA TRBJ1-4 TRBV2 CASSSWDGNEKLFF TGTGCCAGCAGTTCGTGGGACGGAAATGAAAAACTGTTTTTT
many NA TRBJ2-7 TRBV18 CASSPPISVLEQYF TGTGCCAGCTCACCACCCATTTCCGTCCTCGAGCAGTACTTC
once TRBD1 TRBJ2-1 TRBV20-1 CSAIDRGPYNEQFF TGCAGTGCAATCGACAGGGGACCCTACAATGAGCAGTTCTTC
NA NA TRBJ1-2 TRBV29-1 CTLGENYGYTF TGCACCCTAGGGGAGAACTATGGCTACACCTTC
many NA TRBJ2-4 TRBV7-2 CASSLGLSDIQYF TGTGCCAGCAGCCTGGGACTGTCGGACATTCAGTACTTC
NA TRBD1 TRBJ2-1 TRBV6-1 CASRRPGQGASSYNEQFF TGTGCCAGCAGACGTCCGGGACAGGGGGCCAGCTCCTACAATGAGCAGTTCTTC
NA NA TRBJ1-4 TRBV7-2 CASSLGPGVWEKLFF TGTGCCAGCAGCTTAGGTCCAGGGGTATGGGAAAAACTGTTTTTT
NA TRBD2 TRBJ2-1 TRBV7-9 CASSPKRTSGRTGNEQFF TGTGCCAGCAGCCCAAAGAGGACTAGCGGGAGAACAGGGAATGAGCAGTTCTTC
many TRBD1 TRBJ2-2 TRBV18 CASSTGQGAGELFF TGTGCCAGCTCAACCGGACAGGGGGCCGGGGAGCTGTTTTTT
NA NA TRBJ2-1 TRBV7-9 CASSLDPGNEQFF TGTGCCAGCAGCTTAGATCCCGGGAATGAGCAGTTCTTC
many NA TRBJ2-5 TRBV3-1 CASSQGPGGETQYF TGTGCCAGCAGCCAAGGTCCGGGTGGAGAGACCCAGTACTTC
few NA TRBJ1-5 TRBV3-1 CASSSIEGQPQHF TGTGCCAGCAGTTCGATTGAGGGGCAGCCCCAGCATTTT
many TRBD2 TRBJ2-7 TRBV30 CAWGLAGEEQYF TGTGCCTGGGGACTAGCGGGAGAGGAGCAGTACTTC
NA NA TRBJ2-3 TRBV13 CASSPPLPGGDTQYF TGTGCCAGCAGCCCGCCTCTTCCTGGGGGAGATACGCAGTATTTT